This is a list of T cell receptor beta chains from one sample in a study of cytomegalovirus exposure and HLA in healthy donors. Produced via immunoSEQ multiplex PCR; TCRdb's table is partial and in-frame only. The data contain around 110,000 clones, 60% to 75% of them singletons. The sequenced sample was PBMCs. The receptors shown here come from a man aged 25-45 years in good health and CMV-seronegative. Each CDR3 is given with its conserved first and last residue. The D gene is left open where the match is weak. Clone size, where shown, is once, few, many, or a class for clones that have expanded.

v_call	clone_size	d_call	j_call	cdr3_nt	cdr3_aa
TRBV27	-	-	TRBJ2-7	TGTGCCAGCAGCCCCAGCACAGGCTCCTACGAGCAGTACTTC	CASSPSTGSYEQYF
TRBV19	-	-	TRBJ2-1	TGTGCCAGTAGCCACTCATACAATGAGCAGTTCTTC	CASSHSYNEQFF
TRBV5-1	-	-	TRBJ2-7	TGCGCCAGCAGCTTATCCCCGACTTACGAGCAGTACTTC	CASSLSPTYEQYF
TRBV7-2	-	TRBD1	TRBJ1-1	TGTGCCAGCAGCATGGGACAGGGGAACACTGAAGCTTTCTTT	CASSMGQGNTEAFF
TRBV4-1	-	-	TRBJ1-2	TGCGCCAGCAGCCAAGGGCCCTTGGACTCTTACTATGGCTACACCTTC	CASSQGPLDSYYGYTF
TRBV7-3	-	-	TRBJ2-6	TGTGCCAGCAGCTCGGGCTCTGGGGCCAACGTCCTGACTTTC	CASSSGSGANVLTF
TRBV2	-	-	TRBJ2-7	TGTGCCAGCAGTGAATCGGGTCACAGGTCGTTCTACGAGCAGTACTTC	CASSESGHRSFYEQYF
TRBV9	-	TRBD1	TRBJ1-1	TGTGCCAGCAGCATATTTCGGACAGGGGGTTTCTTT	CASSIFRTGGFF
TRBV5-4	few	-	TRBJ2-2	TGTGCCAGCAGCCCCGGCACCCTAGCCTACACCGGGGAGCTGTTTTTT	CASSPGTLAYTGELFF
TRBV4-1	-	TRBD2	TRBJ2-7	TGCGCCAGCAGCCAATTAGCGGGGGGCCTACACTACGAGCAGTACTTC	CASSQLAGGLHYEQYF
TRBV23-1	few	-	TRBJ1-2	TGCGCCAGCCTACCGGGGGGCTATGGCTACACCTTC	CASLPGGYGYTF
TRBV28	-	TRBD2	TRBJ2-1	TGTGCCAGCAGCAACCTGGGACTAGCGGATAATGAGCAGTTCTTC	CASSNLGLADNEQFF
TRBV6-1	-	-	TRBJ1-4	TGTGCCAGCAGTGCTAACCCTTCTGGTACGGGTGAAAAACTGTTTTTT	CASSANPSGTGEKLFF
TRBV7-9	-	TRBD1	TRBJ2-1	TGTGCCAGCAGGGGGACAGGGCCGTACAATGAGCAGTTCTTC	CASRGTGPYNEQFF
TRBV19	-	TRBD2	TRBJ2-1	TGTGCCAGTAGTATCTCACGGGGGGGATCGAATGAGCAGTTCTTC	CASSISRGGSNEQFF
TRBV19	few	-	TRBJ1-1	TGTGCCAGTAGTATCCCAGGCACGAACACTGAAGCTTTCTTT	CASSIPGTNTEAFF
TRBV15	-	-	TRBJ1-5	TGTGCCACCAGCGAGTCTTCACCCAATCAGCCCCAGCATTTT	CATSESSPNQPQHF
TRBV29-1	-	TRBD2	TRBJ2-3	TGCAGCGCCGCAACTAGCGGGAGCACAGATACGCAGTATTTT	CSAATSGSTDTQYF
TRBV7-7	-	TRBD2	TRBJ2-7	TGTGCCAGCGAGAGCGGGAGAACGGACGAGCAGTACTTC	CASESGRTDEQYF
TRBV4-2	-	TRBD1	TRBJ2-7	TGTGCCAGCAGCGGGACAGGATTCTACGAGCAGTACTTC	CASSGTGFYEQYF
TRBV5-5	-	TRBD2	TRBJ2-7	TGTGCCAGCAGCCCTCGGGGAGCGGGAGACGAGCAGTACTTC	CASSPRGAGDEQYF
TRBV6-5	few	TRBD1	TRBJ1-1	TGTGCCAGCAGCCGACAGGGGAAAGCTTTCTTT	CASSRQGKAFF
TRBV18	-	-	TRBJ2-2	TGTGCCAGCTCACCACCGACAAACACCGGGGAGCTGTTTTTT	CASSPPTNTGELFF
TRBV27	-	-	TRBJ1-4	TGTGCCAGCACAGGGAATCCCTTAGCAACTAATGAAAAACTGTTTTTT	CASTGNPLATNEKLFF
TRBV28	-	-	TRBJ2-1	TGTGCCAGCAGTTTCTTGCGGGACCTCCTGGGGGGCTACAATGAGCAGTTCTTC	CASSFLRDLLGGYNEQFF
TRBV2	-	-	TRBJ2-7	TGTGCCAGCAGTGACGGTTATTACGAGCAGTACTTC	CASSDGYYEQYF
TRBV27	-	TRBD1	TRBJ1-1	TGTGCCAGCAGTTTAGGGGGGACAGGGGGCTTCGCTGAAGCTTTCTTT	CASSLGGTGGFAEAFF
TRBV4-1	-	-	TRBJ2-1	TGCGCCAGCAGCAGCGGAACGGGACTCCTAAACTACAATGAGCAGTTCTTC	CASSSGTGLLNYNEQFF
TRBV19	-	-	TRBJ2-2	TGTGCCAGTAGTATGCCAGGAGCGGGCACCGGGGAGCTGTTTTTT	CASSMPGAGTGELFF
TRBV29-1	-	TRBD1	TRBJ2-1	TGCAGCCTGAACCGGGACAGGACCTACAATGAGCAGTTCTTC	CSLNRDRTYNEQFF
TRBV7-6	-	TRBD1	TRBJ1-4	TGTGCCAGCAGCTTATATAACCCAAGGGGGCCGCTCGAAAAACTGTTTTTT	CASSLYNPRGPLEKLFF
TRBV5-1	-	TRBD1	TRBJ2-2	TGCGCCAGCAGCTGGGACAGGGTGCCCACCGGGGAGCTGTTTTTT	CASSWDRVPTGELFF
TRBV19	-	TRBD1	TRBJ1-2	TGTGCCAGTAGGACCACCGGGACAGCTAACTATGGCTACACCTTC	CASRTTGTANYGYTF
TRBV28	once	-	TRBJ1-5	TGTGCCAGCGGCAAGATAAATCAGCCCCAGCATTTT	CASGKINQPQHF
TRBV5-1	-	-	TRBJ2-2	TGCGCCAGCAGCGTGGACAACTACCCCACCGGGGAGCTGTTTTTT	CASSVDNYPTGELFF
TRBV7-3	-	-	TRBJ2-2	TGTGCCAGCAGCTTAGATGGGGGCGGCGGGGAGCTGTTTTTT	CASSLDGGGGELFF
TRBV18	-	TRBD1	TRBJ1-1	TGTGCCAGCTCACCATTGCGGGCCGGCACAGGGGCGATGAACACTGAAGCTTTCTTT	CASSPLRAGTGAMNTEAFF
TRBV7-2	-	TRBD1	TRBJ1-2	TGTGCCAGCAGCTCAGGAAGGGGACAGGGGGGATATGGCTACACCTTC	CASSSGRGQGGYGYTF
TRBV5-1	once	TRBD2	TRBJ2-7	TGCGCCAGCAGCTTTGGTAGCGGGTCCTCCTACGAGCAGTACTTC	CASSFGSGSSYEQYF
TRBV5-1	-	TRBD1	TRBJ1-6	TGCGCCAGCAGCTTTACTCGGGACAGGGGAAATTCACCCCTCCACTTT	CASSFTRDRGNSPLHF
TRBV11-2	-	-	TRBJ1-3	TGTGCCAGCAGCTTAGGGCAAACCCTTCGCACTGGAAACACCATATATTTT	CASSLGQTLRTGNTIYF
TRBV19	few	-	TRBJ2-2	TGTGCCAGTAGTACACCGGGACTTAACACCGGGGAGCTGTTTTTT	CASSTPGLNTGELFF
TRBV30	-	-	TRBJ2-1	TGTGCCTGGAGCTTTGGGGGGTACAATGAGCAGTTCTTC	CAWSFGGYNEQFF
TRBV9	-	TRBD2	TRBJ2-3	TGTGCCAGCAGCGTAGGCGTAGCGGGCCTCACAGATACGCAGTATTTT	CASSVGVAGLTDTQYF
TRBV9	-	-	TRBJ1-1	TGTGCCAGCAGCGCCCTAACGAACACTGAAGCTTTCTTT	CASSALTNTEAFF
TRBV2	-	TRBD1	TRBJ2-1	TGTGCCAGCAGTCCAATTACCCGGGACAGGGGATCGGATGAGCAGTTCTTC	CASSPITRDRGSDEQFF
TRBV9	-	TRBD2	TRBJ2-3	TGTGCCAGCAGCGTAGGCATGCGGCTAGCGGGAGGACGGTCGGTGGGTACGCAGTATTTT	CASSVGMRLAGGRSVGTQYF
TRBV21-1	-	-	TRBJ1-5	TGTGCCAGCCCAGGCGGGACAGGGGGGTTCTTGGCGAATCAGCCCCAGCATTTT	CASPGGTGGFLANQPQHF
TRBV6-5	-	-	TRBJ2-7	TGTGCCAGCAGCCGGGGAGTGGCCCTCCGCGAGCAGTACTTC	CASSRGVALREQYF
TRBV5-1	few	TRBD2	TRBJ2-1	TGCGCCAGCAGCTTGGGAGGAGGGACTAACTACAATGAGCAGTTCTTC	CASSLGGGTNYNEQFF
TRBV2	-	TRBD2	TRBJ2-3	TGTGCCAGCAGTGGACTAGCTAGCACAGATACGCAGTATTTT	CASSGLASTDTQYF
TRBV29-1	few	TRBD2	TRBJ2-7	TGCAGCGTTGCCTTGGCTAGCGGCTCCTACGAGCAGTACTTC	CSVALASGSYEQYF
TRBV5-1	-	TRBD2	TRBJ2-5	TGCGCCAGCAGCTTGGCTCCCACCGGGACTAGCGGGGGGGCGAGGCGGGAGACCCAGTACTTC	CASSLAPTGTSGGARRETQYF